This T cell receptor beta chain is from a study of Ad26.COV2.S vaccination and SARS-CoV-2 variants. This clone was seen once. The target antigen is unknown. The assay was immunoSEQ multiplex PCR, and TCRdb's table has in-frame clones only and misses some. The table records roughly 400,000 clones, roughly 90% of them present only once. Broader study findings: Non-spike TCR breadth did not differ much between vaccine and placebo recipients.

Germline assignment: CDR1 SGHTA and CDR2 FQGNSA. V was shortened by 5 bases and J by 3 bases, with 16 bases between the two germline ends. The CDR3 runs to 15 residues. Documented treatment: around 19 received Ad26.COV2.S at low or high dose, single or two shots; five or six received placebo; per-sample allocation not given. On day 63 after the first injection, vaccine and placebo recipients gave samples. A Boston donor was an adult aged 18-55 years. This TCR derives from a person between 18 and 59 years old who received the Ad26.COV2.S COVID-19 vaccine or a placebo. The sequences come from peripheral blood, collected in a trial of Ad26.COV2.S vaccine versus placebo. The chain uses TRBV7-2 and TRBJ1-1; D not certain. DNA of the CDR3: TGTGCCAGCAGCCTTGGTGGGATTCGGGACACTGAAGCTTTCTTT. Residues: CASSLGGIRDTEAFF. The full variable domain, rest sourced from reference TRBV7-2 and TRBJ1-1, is GAGVSQSPSNKVTEKGKDVELRCDPISGHTALYWYRQSLGQGLEFLIYFQGNSAPDKSGLPSDRFSAERTGGSVSTLTIQRTQQEDSAVYLCASSLGGIRDTEAFFGQGTRLTVV.